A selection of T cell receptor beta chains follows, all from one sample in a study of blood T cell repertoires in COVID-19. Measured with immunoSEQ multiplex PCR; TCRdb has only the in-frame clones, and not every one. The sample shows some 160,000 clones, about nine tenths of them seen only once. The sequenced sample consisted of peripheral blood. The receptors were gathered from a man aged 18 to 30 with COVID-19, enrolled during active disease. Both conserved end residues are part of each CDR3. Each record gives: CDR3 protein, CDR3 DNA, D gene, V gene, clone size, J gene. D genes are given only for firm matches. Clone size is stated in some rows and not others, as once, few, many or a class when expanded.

CDR3aa: CASSSGTSVTYEQYF
CDR3nt: TGTGCCAGCAGCTCCGGGACTAGCGTAACCTACGAGCAGTACTTC
d_gene: TRBD2
v_gene: TRBV5-6
abundance: -
j_gene: TRBJ2-7

CDR3aa: CASSLHRSSWPLHF
CDR3nt: TGTGCCAGCAGCTTGCACCGGAGCTCTTGGCCCCTCCACTTT
d_gene: -
v_gene: TRBV7-2
abundance: once
j_gene: TRBJ1-6

CDR3aa: CASSLKPGPLGRYGYTF
CDR3nt: TGTGCCAGCAGTTTGAAACCCGGACCCTTAGGGAGGTATGGCTACACCTTC
d_gene: -
v_gene: TRBV27
abundance: -
j_gene: TRBJ1-2

CDR3aa: CASSLGRRQPQHF
CDR3nt: TGTGCCAGCAGTTTAGGCAGGCGTCAGCCCCAGCATTTT
d_gene: -
v_gene: TRBV27
abundance: -
j_gene: TRBJ1-5

CDR3aa: CASSVGDGGREDIRYEQYF
CDR3nt: TGTGCCAGCAGCGTAGGGGATGGAGGGCGGGAGGACATCCGTTACGAGCAGTACTTC
d_gene: TRBD2
v_gene: TRBV9
abundance: -
j_gene: TRBJ2-7

CDR3aa: CASGPSNEKLFF
CDR3nt: TGTGCCAGCGGTCCGAGCAATGAAAAACTGTTTTTT
d_gene: -
v_gene: TRBV25-1
abundance: -
j_gene: TRBJ1-4

CDR3aa: CASSDLRDRAHEQYF
CDR3nt: TGTGCCAGCAGTGATCTCCGGGACAGGGCACACGAGCAGTACTTC
d_gene: TRBD1
v_gene: TRBV25-1
abundance: -
j_gene: TRBJ2-7

CDR3aa: CATIFRTDNYEQYF
CDR3nt: TGCGCCACCATCTTCAGGACAGACAACTACGAGCAGTACTTC
d_gene: -
v_gene: TRBV10-1
abundance: -
j_gene: TRBJ2-7

CDR3aa: CASSLTGGGNQPQHF
CDR3nt: TGTGCCAGCAGTTTAACTGGGGGGGGCAATCAGCCCCAGCATTTT
d_gene: -
v_gene: TRBV27
abundance: few
j_gene: TRBJ1-5

CDR3aa: CASRKGTSGSDEQYF
CDR3nt: TGTGCCAGCCGTAAAGGGACTAGCGGGAGCGACGAGCAGTACTTC
d_gene: TRBD2
v_gene: TRBV19
abundance: -
j_gene: TRBJ2-7

CDR3aa: CASSQESVRGRQRRIITDTQYF
CDR3nt: TGCGCCAGCAGCCAAGAATCGGTGAGAGGGAGGCAGAGGAGGATAATCACAGATACGCAGTATTTT
d_gene: -
v_gene: TRBV4-1
abundance: -
j_gene: TRBJ2-3

CDR3aa: CSASFPQALAFF
CDR3nt: TGCAGTGCTAGTTTCCCACAGGCCCTTGCTTTCTTT
d_gene: -
v_gene: TRBV20-1
abundance: -
j_gene: TRBJ1-1

CDR3aa: CASSYAQGASGNTIYF
CDR3nt: TGTGCCAGCAGTTACGCCCAGGGGGCCTCTGGAAACACCATATATTTT
d_gene: TRBD1
v_gene: TRBV6-5
abundance: -
j_gene: TRBJ1-3

CDR3aa: CASSIDPQLVSDRIEQFF
CDR3nt: TGTGCCAGTAGTATTGACCCCCAACTAGTCTCCGATCGGATTGAGCAGTTCTTC
d_gene: -
v_gene: TRBV19
abundance: once
j_gene: TRBJ2-1

CDR3aa: CASSPQIRQVLDGYTF
CDR3nt: TGTGCCAGCAGCCCACAGATTCGACAAGTTTTAGATGGCTACACCTTC
d_gene: -
v_gene: TRBV9
abundance: -
j_gene: TRBJ1-2

CDR3aa: CASSIRLAGTYEQYF
CDR3nt: TGTGCCAGTAGTATTAGACTAGCGGGTACCTACGAGCAGTACTTC
d_gene: TRBD2
v_gene: TRBV19
abundance: -
j_gene: TRBJ2-7

CDR3aa: CASSTDWNEQFF
CDR3nt: TGCGCCAGCAGCACCGACTGGAATGAGCAGTTCTTC
d_gene: -
v_gene: TRBV5-1
abundance: once
j_gene: TRBJ2-1

CDR3aa: CASSQSRGEGEQYF
CDR3nt: TGCGCCAGCAGCCAATCCAGGGGTGAGGGCGAGCAGTACTTC
d_gene: -
v_gene: TRBV4-3
abundance: -
j_gene: TRBJ2-7

CDR3aa: CASSLFGGAPLTQYF
CDR3nt: TGTGCCAGCAGTTTATTCGGAGGGGCCCCATTGACGCAGTATTTT
d_gene: -
v_gene: TRBV27
abundance: -
j_gene: TRBJ2-3

CDR3aa: CASSVTGASYEQYF
CDR3nt: TGTGCCAGCAGCGTGACAGGGGCCTCCTACGAGCAGTACTTC
d_gene: TRBD1
v_gene: TRBV9
abundance: -
j_gene: TRBJ2-7

CDR3aa: CASSLTPGSEQYF
CDR3nt: TGTGCCAGCAGCTTGACCCCGGGATCTGAGCAGTACTTC
d_gene: -
v_gene: TRBV5-6
abundance: -
j_gene: TRBJ2-7

CDR3aa: CASSPPGQGINEQFF
CDR3nt: TGTGCCAGCAGCCCCCCGGGACAGGGGATTAATGAGCAGTTCTTC
d_gene: TRBD1
v_gene: TRBV5-4
abundance: -
j_gene: TRBJ2-1

CDR3aa: CASRPDENYGYTF
CDR3nt: TGTGCCAGCAGGCCAGATGAAAACTATGGCTACACCTTC
d_gene: -
v_gene: TRBV28
abundance: -
j_gene: TRBJ1-2

CDR3aa: CASSVAARGSGNTIYF
CDR3nt: TGTGCCAGCAGCGTAGCGGCCAGGGGCTCTGGAAACACCATATATTTT
d_gene: -
v_gene: TRBV9
abundance: -
j_gene: TRBJ1-3

CDR3aa: CASSYTTGVEQYF
CDR3nt: TGTGCCAGCAGTTACACGACAGGGGTCGAGCAGTACTTC
d_gene: TRBD1
v_gene: TRBV6-5
abundance: -
j_gene: TRBJ2-7

CDR3aa: CASSIGQSGNQPQHF
CDR3nt: TGTGCCAGCAGCATTGGACAGTCCGGCAATCAGCCCCAGCATTTT
d_gene: -
v_gene: TRBV28
abundance: -
j_gene: TRBJ1-5

CDR3aa: CASSLVQSTDTQYF
CDR3nt: TGTGCCAGCAGCTTAGTTCAGAGCACAGATACGCAGTATTTT
d_gene: -
v_gene: TRBV11-2
abundance: -
j_gene: TRBJ2-3

CDR3aa: CSVGAGGNTGELFF
CDR3nt: TGCAGCGTTGGGGCGGGAGGGAACACCGGGGAGCTGTTTTTT
d_gene: TRBD2
v_gene: TRBV29-1
abundance: -
j_gene: TRBJ2-2

CDR3aa: CASSHAQGIQETQYF
CDR3nt: TGCGCCAGCAGCCATGCTCAGGGCATCCAAGAGACCCAGTACTTC
d_gene: -
v_gene: TRBV4-3
abundance: -
j_gene: TRBJ2-5

CDR3aa: CASSPLPRDSTGELFF
CDR3nt: TGTGCCAGCAGTCCCCTCCCACGGGACAGTACCGGGGAGCTGTTTTTT
d_gene: TRBD1
v_gene: TRBV28
abundance: -
j_gene: TRBJ2-2

CDR3aa: CASSLSPGNVGSYTF
CDR3nt: TGTGCCAGCAGTTTATCTCCCGGGAATGTCGGGAGCTACACCTTC
d_gene: -
v_gene: TRBV27
abundance: -
j_gene: TRBJ1-2

CDR3aa: CASSSRTSGTGEQYF
CDR3nt: TGTGCCAGCAGCTCCCGGACTAGCGGGACTGGGGAGCAGTACTTC
d_gene: TRBD2
v_gene: TRBV7-8
abundance: -
j_gene: TRBJ2-7

CDR3aa: CATSEAPGNQPQHF
CDR3nt: TGTGCCACCAGTGAGGCCCCGGGGAATCAGCCCCAGCATTTT
d_gene: -
v_gene: TRBV24-1
abundance: -
j_gene: TRBJ1-5

CDR3aa: CASALAGADGYTF
CDR3nt: TGTGCCAGCGCTTTAGCGGGGGCGGATGGCTACACCTTC
d_gene: -
v_gene: TRBV7-9
abundance: -
j_gene: TRBJ1-2

CDR3aa: CASSIAGGLYEQFF
CDR3nt: TGTGCCAGTAGTATCGCGGGAGGGTTGTATGAGCAGTTCTTC
d_gene: TRBD2
v_gene: TRBV19
abundance: -
j_gene: TRBJ2-1

CDR3aa: CASSGQGNANTGELFF
CDR3nt: TGTGCCAGTAGTGGACAGGGTAATGCGAACACCGGGGAGCTGTTTTTT
d_gene: TRBD1
v_gene: TRBV19
abundance: -
j_gene: TRBJ2-2

CDR3aa: CASSQGDVTF
CDR3nt: TGTGCCAGCAGCCAGGGGGACGTTACCTTC
d_gene: TRBD1
v_gene: TRBV12-3/TRBV12-4
abundance: -
j_gene: TRBJ1-2